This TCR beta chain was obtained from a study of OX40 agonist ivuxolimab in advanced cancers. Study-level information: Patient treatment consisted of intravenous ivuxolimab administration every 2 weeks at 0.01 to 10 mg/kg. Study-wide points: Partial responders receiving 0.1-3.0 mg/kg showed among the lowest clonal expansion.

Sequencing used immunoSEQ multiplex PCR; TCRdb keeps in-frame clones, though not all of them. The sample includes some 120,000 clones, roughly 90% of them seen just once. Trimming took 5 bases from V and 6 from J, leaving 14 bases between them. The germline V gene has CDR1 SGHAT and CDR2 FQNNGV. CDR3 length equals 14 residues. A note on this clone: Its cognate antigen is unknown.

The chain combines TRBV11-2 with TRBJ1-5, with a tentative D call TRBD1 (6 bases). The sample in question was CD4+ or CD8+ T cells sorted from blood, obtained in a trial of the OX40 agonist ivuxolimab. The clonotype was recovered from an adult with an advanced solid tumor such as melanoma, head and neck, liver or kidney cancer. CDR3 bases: TGTGCCAGCAGCGTAACAGGGCACACTCAGCCCCAGCATTTT. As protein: CASSVTGHTQPQHF.